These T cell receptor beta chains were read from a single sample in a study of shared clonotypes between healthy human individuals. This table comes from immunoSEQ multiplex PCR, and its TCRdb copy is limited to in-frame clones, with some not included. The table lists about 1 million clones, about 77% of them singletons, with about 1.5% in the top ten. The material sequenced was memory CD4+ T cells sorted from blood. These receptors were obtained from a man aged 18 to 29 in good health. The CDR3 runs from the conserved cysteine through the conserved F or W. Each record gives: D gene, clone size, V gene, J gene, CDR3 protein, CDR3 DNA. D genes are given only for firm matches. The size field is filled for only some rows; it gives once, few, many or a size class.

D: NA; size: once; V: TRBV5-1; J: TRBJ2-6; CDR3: CASSLEGRGYGANVLTF; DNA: TGCGCCAGCAGCTTGGAAGGAAGAGGGTATGGGGCCAACGTCCTGACTTTC
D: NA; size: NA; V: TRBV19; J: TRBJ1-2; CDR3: CASRKVQGWGYTF; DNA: TGTGCCAGTAGAAAGGTACAGGGCTGGGGCTACACCTTC
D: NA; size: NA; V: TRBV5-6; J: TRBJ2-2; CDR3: CASSFIAVANTGELFF; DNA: TGTGCCAGCAGCTTCATAGCAGTCGCGAACACCGGGGAGCTGTTTTTT
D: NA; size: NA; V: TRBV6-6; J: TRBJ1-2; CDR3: CASSDRDGGLYGYTF; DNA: TGTGCCAGCAGTGACCGGGACGGGGGGCTCTATGGCTACACCTTC
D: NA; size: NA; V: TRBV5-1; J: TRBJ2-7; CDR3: CASSLDTGHYYEQYF; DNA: TGCGCCAGCAGCTTGGATACGGGACATTACTACGAGCAGTACTTC
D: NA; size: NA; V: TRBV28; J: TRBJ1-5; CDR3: CASSLWARDAQPQHF; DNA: TGTGCCAGCAGTTTATGGGCCAGGGACGCTCAGCCCCAGCATTTT
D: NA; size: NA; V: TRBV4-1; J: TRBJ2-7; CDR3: CASSQDGLGGRYEQYF; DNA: TGCGCCAGCAGCCAAGATGGGCTGGGCGGCCGCTACGAGCAGTACTTC
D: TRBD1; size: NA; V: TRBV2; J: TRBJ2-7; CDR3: CASTAGQGVSEQYF; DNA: TGTGCCAGCACCGCAGGACAGGGGGTTAGCGAGCAGTACTTC
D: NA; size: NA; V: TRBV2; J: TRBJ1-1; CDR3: CASSRWGLGMNTEAFF; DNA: TGTGCCAGCAGTCGATGGGGGTTGGGGATGAACACTGAAGCTTTCTTT
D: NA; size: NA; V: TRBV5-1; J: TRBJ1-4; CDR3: CASSLGGTNEKLFF; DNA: TGCGCCAGCAGCTTAGGGGGTACTAATGAAAAACTGTTTTTT
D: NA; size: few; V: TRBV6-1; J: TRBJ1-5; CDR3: CASSRGRPQHF; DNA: TGTGCCAGCAGCAGAGGTAGGCCCCAGCATTTT
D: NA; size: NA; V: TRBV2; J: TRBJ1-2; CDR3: CASSEAGNYGYTF; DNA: TGTGCCAGCAGTGAGGCGGGAAACTATGGCTACACCTTC
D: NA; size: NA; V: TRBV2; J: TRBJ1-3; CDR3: CASSWTAGNTIYF; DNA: TGTGCCAGCAGTTGGACAGCTGGAAACACCATATATTTT
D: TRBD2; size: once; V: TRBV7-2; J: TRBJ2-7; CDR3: CASKKAGAAYEQYF; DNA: TGTGCCAGCAAAAAAGCGGGGGCTGCATACGAGCAGTACTTC
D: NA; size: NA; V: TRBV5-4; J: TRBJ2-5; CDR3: CASSLEGRVARETQYF; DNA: TGTGCCAGCAGCTTGGAGGGTAGGGTAGCGAGGGAGACCCAGTACTTC
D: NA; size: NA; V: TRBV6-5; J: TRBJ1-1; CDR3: CASSPPGRMNTEAFF; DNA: TGTGCCAGCAGCCCCCCGGGACGGATGAACACTGAAGCTTTCTTT
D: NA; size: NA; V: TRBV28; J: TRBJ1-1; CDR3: CASSLLTPSGDTEAFF; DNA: TGTGCCAGCAGTTTACTAACACCGTCCGGGGACACTGAAGCTTTCTTT
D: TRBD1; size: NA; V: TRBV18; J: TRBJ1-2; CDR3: CASSPGTGAYGYTF; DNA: TGTGCCAGCTCACCCGGGACAGGGGCCTATGGCTACACCTTC
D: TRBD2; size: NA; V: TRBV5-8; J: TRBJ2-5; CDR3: CASSFGSGSGVGETQYF; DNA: TGTGCCAGCAGCTTCGGCAGCGGGAGTGGTGTAGGAGAGACCCAGTACTTC
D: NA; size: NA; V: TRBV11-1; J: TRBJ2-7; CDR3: CASSLLTGGEQYF; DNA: TGTGCCAGCAGCCTGCTGACAGGTGGCGAGCAGTACTTC
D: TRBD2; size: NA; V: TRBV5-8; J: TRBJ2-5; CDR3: CASSTGGLLGETQYF; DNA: TGTGCCAGCAGCACGGGAGGATTATTAGGGGAGACCCAGTACTTC
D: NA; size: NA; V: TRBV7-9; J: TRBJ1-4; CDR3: CASSFRGKPGEKLFF; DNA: TGTGCCAGCAGCTTCCGGGGAAAACCTGGTGAAAAACTGTTTTTT
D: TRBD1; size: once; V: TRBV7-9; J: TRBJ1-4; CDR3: CASSLGDRAPNEKLFF; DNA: TGTGCCAGCAGCTTAGGAGACAGGGCTCCTAATGAAAAACTGTTTTTT
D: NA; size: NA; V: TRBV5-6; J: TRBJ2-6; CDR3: CASSLAPGVGANVLTF; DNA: TGTGCCAGCAGCTTGGCCCCGGGGGTTGGGGCCAACGTCCTGACTTTC
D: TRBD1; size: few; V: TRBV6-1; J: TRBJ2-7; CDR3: CASRGTGSSYEQYF; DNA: TGTGCCAGCAGGGGGACAGGTTCGAGCTACGAGCAGTACTTC
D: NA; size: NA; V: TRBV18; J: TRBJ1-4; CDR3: CASSPGAANEKLFF; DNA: TGTGCCAGCTCACCAGGGGCTGCTAATGAAAAACTGTTTTTT
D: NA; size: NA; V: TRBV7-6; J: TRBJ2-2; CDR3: CASSNGFTGELFF; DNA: TGTGCCAGCAGCAACGGGTTCACCGGGGAGCTGTTTTTT
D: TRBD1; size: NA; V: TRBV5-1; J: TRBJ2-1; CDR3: CASSEGTGVGHEQFF; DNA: TGCGCCAGCAGCGAGGGGACAGGGGTGGGCCATGAGCAGTTCTTC